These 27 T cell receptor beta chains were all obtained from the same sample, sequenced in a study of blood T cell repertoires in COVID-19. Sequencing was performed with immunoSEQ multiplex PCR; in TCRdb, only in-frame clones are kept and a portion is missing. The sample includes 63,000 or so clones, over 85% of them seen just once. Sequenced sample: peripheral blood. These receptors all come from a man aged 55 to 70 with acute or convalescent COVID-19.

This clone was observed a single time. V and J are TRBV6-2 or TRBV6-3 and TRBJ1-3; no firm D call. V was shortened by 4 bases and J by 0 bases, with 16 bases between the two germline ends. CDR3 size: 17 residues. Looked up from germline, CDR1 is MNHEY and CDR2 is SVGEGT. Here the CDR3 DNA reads TGTGCCAGCAGTTCGGGCGGGCGGTCAACCTCTGGAAACACCATATATTTT. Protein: CASSSGGRSTSGNTIYF.

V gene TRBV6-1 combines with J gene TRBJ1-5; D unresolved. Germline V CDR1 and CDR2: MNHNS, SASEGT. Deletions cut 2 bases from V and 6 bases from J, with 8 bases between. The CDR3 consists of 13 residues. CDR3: CASSELESQPQHF. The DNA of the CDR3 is TGTGCCAGCAGTGAACTGGAGAGTCAGCCCCAGCATTTT.

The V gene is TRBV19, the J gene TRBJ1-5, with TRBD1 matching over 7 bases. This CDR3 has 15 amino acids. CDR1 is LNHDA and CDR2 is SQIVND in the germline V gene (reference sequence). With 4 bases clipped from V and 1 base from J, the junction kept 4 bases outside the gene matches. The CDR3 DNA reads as TGTGCCAGTAGTACGCACAGGGGAAGCAATCAGCCCCAGCATTTT. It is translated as CASSTHRGSNQPQHF.

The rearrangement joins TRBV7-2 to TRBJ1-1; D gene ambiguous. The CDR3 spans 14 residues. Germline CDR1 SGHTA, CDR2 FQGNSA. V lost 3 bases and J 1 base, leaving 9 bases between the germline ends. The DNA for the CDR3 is TGTGCCAGCAGCTTTAGGCCAGGGAACACTGAAGCTTTCTTT. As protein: CASSFRPGNTEAFF.

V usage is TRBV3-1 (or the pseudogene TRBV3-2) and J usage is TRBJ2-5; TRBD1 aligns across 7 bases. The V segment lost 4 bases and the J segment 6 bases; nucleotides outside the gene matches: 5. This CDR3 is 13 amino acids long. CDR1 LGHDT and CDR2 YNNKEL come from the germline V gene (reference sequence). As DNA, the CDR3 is TGTGCCAGCAGCCTCGGACAGGAAAAGACCCAGTACTTC. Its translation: CASSLGQEKTQYF.

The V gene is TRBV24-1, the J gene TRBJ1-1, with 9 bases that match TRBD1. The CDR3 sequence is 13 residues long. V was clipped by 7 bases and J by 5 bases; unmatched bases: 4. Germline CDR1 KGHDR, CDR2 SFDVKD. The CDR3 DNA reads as TGTGCCACCAGCCGGGACAGGGAGACTGAAGCTTTCTTT. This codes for CATSRDRETEAFF.

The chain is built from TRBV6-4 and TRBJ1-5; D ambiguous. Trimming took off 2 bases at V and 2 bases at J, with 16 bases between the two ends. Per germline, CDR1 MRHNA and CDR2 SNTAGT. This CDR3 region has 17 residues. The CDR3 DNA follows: TGTGCCAGCAGTGACCCCCGAGGCGAGGTGCGCAATCAGCCCCAGCATTTT. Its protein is CASSDPRGEVRNQPQHF.

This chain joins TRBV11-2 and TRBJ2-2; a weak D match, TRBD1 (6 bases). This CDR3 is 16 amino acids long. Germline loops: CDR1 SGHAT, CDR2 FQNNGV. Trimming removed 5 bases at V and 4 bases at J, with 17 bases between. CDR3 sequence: CASSRKWQGLTGELFF. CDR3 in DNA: TGTGCCAGCAGCCGGAAGTGGCAGGGGCTCACCGGGGAGCTGTTTTTT.

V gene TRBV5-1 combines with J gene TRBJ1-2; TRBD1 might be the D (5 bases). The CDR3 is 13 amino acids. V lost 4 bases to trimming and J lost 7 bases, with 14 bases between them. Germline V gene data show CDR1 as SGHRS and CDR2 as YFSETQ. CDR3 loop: CASSPRGEGGYTF. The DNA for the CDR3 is TGCGCCAGCAGCCCCCGAGGGGAGGGTGGCTACACCTTC.

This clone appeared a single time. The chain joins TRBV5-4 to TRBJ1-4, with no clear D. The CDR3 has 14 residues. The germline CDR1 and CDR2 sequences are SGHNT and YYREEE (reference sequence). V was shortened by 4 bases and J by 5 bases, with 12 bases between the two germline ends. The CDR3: CASSPAGRNEKLFF. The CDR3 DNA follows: TGTGCCAGCAGCCCGGCGGGTCGGAATGAAAAACTGTTTTTT.

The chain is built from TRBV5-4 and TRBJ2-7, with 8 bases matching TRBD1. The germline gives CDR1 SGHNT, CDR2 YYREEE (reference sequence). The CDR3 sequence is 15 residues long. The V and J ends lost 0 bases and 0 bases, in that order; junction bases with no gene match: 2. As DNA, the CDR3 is TGTGCCAGCAGCTTGGGACAGGGGATCTCCTACGAGCAGTACTTC. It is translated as CASSLGQGISYEQYF.

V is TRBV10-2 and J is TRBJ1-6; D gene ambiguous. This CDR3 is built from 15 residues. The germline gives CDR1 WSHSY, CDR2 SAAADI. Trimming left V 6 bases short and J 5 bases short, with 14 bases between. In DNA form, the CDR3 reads TGCGCCAGCAGACGGGAGGACCTCGATAATTCACCCCTCCACTTT. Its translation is CASRREDLDNSPLHF.

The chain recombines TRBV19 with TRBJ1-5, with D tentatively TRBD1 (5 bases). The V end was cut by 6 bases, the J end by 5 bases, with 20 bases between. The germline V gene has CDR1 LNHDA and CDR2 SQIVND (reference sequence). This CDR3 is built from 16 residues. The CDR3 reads CASRTQLGALYQPQHF. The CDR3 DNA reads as TGTGCCAGTAGAACCCAGCTAGGGGCGTTGTATCAGCCCCAGCATTTT.

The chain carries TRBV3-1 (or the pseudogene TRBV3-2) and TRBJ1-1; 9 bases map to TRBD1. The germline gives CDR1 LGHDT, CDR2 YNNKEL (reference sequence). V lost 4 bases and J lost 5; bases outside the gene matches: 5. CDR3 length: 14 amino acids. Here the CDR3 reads CASSLRQGVTEAFF. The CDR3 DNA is TGTGCCAGCAGCCTTAGACAGGGGGTAACTGAAGCTTTCTTT.

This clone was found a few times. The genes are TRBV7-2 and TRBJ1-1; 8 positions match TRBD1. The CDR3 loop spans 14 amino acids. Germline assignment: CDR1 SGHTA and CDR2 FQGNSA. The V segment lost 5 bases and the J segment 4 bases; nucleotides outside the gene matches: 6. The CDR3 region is CASSRQGARTEAFF. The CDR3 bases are TGTGCCAGCAGCCGGCAGGGGGCGCGCACTGAAGCTTTCTTT.

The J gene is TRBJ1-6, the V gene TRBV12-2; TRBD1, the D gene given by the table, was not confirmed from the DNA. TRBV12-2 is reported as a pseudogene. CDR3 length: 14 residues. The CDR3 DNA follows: TGTGCTCAGAGGAGAAGGGGTTATAATTCACCCCTCCACTTT. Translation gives CAQRRRGYNSPLHF.

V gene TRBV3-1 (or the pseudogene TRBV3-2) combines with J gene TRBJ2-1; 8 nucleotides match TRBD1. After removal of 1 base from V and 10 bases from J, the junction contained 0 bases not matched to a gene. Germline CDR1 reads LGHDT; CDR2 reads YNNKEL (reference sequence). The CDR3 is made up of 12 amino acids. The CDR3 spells CASSQGTGEQFF. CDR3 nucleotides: TGTGCCAGCAGCCAAGGGACAGGGGAGCAGTTCTTC.

This CDR3 reads CASSVSAGGREQYF. As DNA, the CDR3 is TGTGCCAGCAGCGTTAGTGCGGGGGGGCGCGAGCAGTACTTC. The rearrangement uses TRBV9 and TRBJ2-7; 9 bases are a match to TRBD2. This CDR3 has 14 amino acids. Germline CDR1 is SGDLS and CDR2 is YYNGEE. The V and J ends lost 2 bases and 6 bases, in that order; junction bases with no gene match: 6.

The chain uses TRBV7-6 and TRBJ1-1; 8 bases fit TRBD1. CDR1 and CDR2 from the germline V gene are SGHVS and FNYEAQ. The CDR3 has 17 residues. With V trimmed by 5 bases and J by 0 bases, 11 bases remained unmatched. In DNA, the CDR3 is TGTGCCAGCAGCCTGATTGGGACAGGAGTTATGAACACTGAAGCTTTCTTT. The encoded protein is CASSLIGTGVMNTEAFF.

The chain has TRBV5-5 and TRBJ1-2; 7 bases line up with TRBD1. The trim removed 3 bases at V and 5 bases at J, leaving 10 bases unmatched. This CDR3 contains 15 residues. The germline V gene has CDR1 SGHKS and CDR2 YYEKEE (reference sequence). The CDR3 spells CASSYNRGLDYGYTF. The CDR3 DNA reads TGTGCCAGCAGCTATAACAGGGGTCTTGATTATGGCTACACCTTC.

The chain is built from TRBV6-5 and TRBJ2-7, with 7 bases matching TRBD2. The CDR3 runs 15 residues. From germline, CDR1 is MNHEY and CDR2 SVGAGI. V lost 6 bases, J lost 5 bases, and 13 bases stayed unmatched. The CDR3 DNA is TGTGCCAGCAGGGACCCGGTGGGGGGGGTCCACGAGCAGTACTTC. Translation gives CASRDPVGGVHEQYF.

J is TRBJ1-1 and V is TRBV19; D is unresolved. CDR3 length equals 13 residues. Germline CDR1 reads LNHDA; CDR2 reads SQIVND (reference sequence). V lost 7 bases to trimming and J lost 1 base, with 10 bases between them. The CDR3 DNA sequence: TGTGCCAGTAAGGCGTCAGGGAACACTGAAGCTTTCTTT. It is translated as CASKASGNTEAFF.

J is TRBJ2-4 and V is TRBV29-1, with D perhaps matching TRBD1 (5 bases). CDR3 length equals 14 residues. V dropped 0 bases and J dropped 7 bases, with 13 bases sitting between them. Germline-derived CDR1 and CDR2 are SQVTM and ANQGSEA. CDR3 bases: TGCAGCGTTGAAGACCGTAGGGCAGGGAACATTCAGTACTTC. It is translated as CSVEDRRAGNIQYF.

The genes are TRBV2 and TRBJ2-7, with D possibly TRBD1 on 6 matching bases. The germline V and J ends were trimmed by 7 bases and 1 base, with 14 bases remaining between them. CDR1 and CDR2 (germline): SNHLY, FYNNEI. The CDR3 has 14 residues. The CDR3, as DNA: TGTGCCAGCATCGCCTTCGGACAGTCCTACGAGCAGTACTTC. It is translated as CASIAFGQSYEQYF.

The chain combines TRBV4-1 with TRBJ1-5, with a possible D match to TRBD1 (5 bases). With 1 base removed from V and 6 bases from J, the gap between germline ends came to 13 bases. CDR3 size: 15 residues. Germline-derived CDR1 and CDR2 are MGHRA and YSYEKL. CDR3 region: CASSQVIQGGQPQHF. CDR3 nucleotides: TGCGCCAGCAGCCAAGTTATCCAGGGAGGTCAGCCCCAGCATTTT.

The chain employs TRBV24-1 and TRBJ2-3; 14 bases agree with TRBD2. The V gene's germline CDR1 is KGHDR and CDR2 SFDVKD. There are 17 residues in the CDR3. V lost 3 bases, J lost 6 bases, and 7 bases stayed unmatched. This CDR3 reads CATSDPRLAGGQDTQYF. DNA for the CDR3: TGTGCCACCAGTGATCCTAGACTAGCGGGGGGGCAGGATACGCAGTATTTT.

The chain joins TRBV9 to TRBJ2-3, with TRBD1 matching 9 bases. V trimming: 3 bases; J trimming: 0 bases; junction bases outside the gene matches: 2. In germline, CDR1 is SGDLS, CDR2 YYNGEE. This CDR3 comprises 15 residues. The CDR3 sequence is CASSAGTGSTDTQYF. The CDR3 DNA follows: TGTGCCAGCAGCGCGGGGACAGGGAGCACAGATACGCAGTATTTT.